The rows below give T cell receptor beta chains drawn from one sample of a study of T cells in Graves' hyperthyroidism and ophthalmopathy. TCRdb called the multiplex PCR reads again in MiXCR, with one record for every CDR3 protein. In the table there are 130,000 to 150,000 distinct CDR3 sequences, approximately 24% of which are singletons. Sequencing used blood. Every receptor here comes from a woman aged 45 to 65 with Graves' hyperthyroidism that later progressed to Graves' ophthalmopathy. Both conserved end residues are part of each CDR3. D genes are given only for firm matches. Part of the rows lack a size; the others show once, few, many or a class for expanded clones.

NA,TRBV11-2,TRBJ2-3,TRBD2,CASSLETSDTDTQYF,TGTGCCAGCAGCTTAGAGACTAGCGACACAGATACGCAGTATTTT
few,TRBV27,TRBJ2-7,TRBD2,CASSLKAGAYEQYF,TGTGCCAGCAGTTTAAAAGCGGGGGCCTACGAGCAGTACTTC
NA,TRBV6-2/TRBV6-3,TRBJ2-7,NA,CASSQKGWEQYF,TGTGCCAGCAGTCAAAAAGGGTGGGAGCAGTACTTC
many,TRBV6-1,TRBJ1-5,NA,CASSEATLGGNQPQHF,TGTGCCAGCAGTGAAGCGACCCTCGGGGGCAATCAGCCCCAGCATTTT
many,TRBV30,TRBJ2-7,TRBD2,CAWSGRRLAGGLYEQYF,TGTGCCTGGAGTGGAAGGAGACTAGCGGGAGGCCTCTACGAGCAGTACTTC
few,TRBV10-3,TRBJ2-1,NA,CAISENSIYNEQFF,TGTGCCATCAGTGAGAATTCTATTTACAATGAGCAGTTCTTC
many,TRBV10-3,TRBJ2-7,TRBD2,CAISKRDFYEQYF,TGTGCCATCAGCAAGCGGGACTTCTACGAGCAGTACTTC
many,TRBV20-1,TRBJ2-3,NA,CSARQWTDTQYF,TGCAGTGCTAGACAGTGGACAGATACGCAGTATTTT
many,TRBV3-1,TRBJ1-5,NA,CASSLTGRPGQPQHF,TGTGCCAGCAGTCTGACAGGCAGGCCGGGACAGCCCCAGCATTTT
many,TRBV3-1,TRBJ1-3,NA,CASSQSRNTIYF,TGTGCCAGCAGCCAATCACGAAACACCATATATTTT
many,TRBV18,TRBJ1-2,TRBD1,CASSPSGTGDYGYTF,TGTGCCAGCTCACCGTCCGGGACAGGCGACTATGGCTACACCTTC
many,TRBV20-1,TRBJ2-1,TRBD1,CSGEGAHYNEQFF,TGCAGTGGCGAGGGGGCGCACTACAATGAGCAGTTCTTC
many,TRBV20-1,TRBJ2-1,NA,CSARDLDLVSYNEQFF,TGCAGTGCTAGAGATTTGGATCTCGTCTCCTACAATGAGCAGTTCTTC
few,TRBV7-9,TRBJ2-6,NA,CASSPPERQAGANVLTF,TGTGCCAGCAGCCCACCCGAAAGACAGGCTGGGGCCAACGTCCTGACTTTC
NA,TRBV5-5,TRBJ2-7,NA,CASSLEVAYHRYEQYF,TGTGCCAGCAGCTTGGAAGTAGCCTATCACCGCTACGAGCAGTACTTC
NA,TRBV18,TRBJ1-1,NA,CASSTEGRTEAFF,TGTGCCAGCTCAACGGAAGGTCGGACTGAAGCTTTCTTT
many,TRBV7-3,TRBJ2-1,TRBD2,CASSRGLAGAENEQFF,TGTGCCAGCAGCCGGGGACTAGCGGGAGCAGAGAATGAGCAGTTCTTC
few,TRBV27,TRBJ1-4,TRBD1,CASSPNRGGNEKLFF,TGTGCCAGCAGTCCAAACAGGGGAGGTAATGAAAAACTGTTTTTT
many,TRBV28,TRBJ2-6,NA,CASIPAGLRALGANVLTF,TGTGCCAGCATCCCCGCGGGGCTGCGGGCCCTTGGGGCCAACGTCCTGACTTTC
many,TRBV3-1,TRBJ2-7,NA,CASSPMVGSYEQYF,TGTGCCAGCAGCCCAATGGTAGGGAGCTACGAGCAGTACTTC
many,TRBV2,TRBJ1-1,NA,CASRVSGGNTEAFF,TGTGCCAGCCGGGTTTCGGGGGGGAACACTGAAGCTTTCTTT
NA,TRBV6-2/TRBV6-3,TRBJ1-1,NA,CASSPFLMNTEAFF,TGTGCCAGCAGTCCTTTCCTCATGAACACTGAAGCTTTCTTT
NA,TRBV5-8,TRBJ2-7,TRBD2,CASSLGGSGRTYEQYF,TGTGCCAGCAGCTTGGGAGGCAGCGGGAGGACCTACGAGCAGTACTTC
NA,TRBV20-1,TRBJ2-3,NA,CSARYQSTDTQYF,TGCAGTGCTAGGTATCAGAGCACAGATACGCAGTATTTT
many,TRBV20-1,TRBJ1-1,TRBD1,CSAHLQGAAVAFF,TGCAGTGCCCACCTACAGGGGGCAGCGGTAGCTTTCTTT
many,TRBV11-2,TRBJ1-4,NA,CASSGARGRSNEKLFF,TGTGCCAGCAGCGGAGCCAGGGGAAGGTCGAATGAAAAACTGTTTTTT
many,TRBV6-2/TRBV6-3,TRBJ2-7,NA,CASAEVDEQYF,TGTGCCAGCGCGGAAGTAGACGAGCAGTACTTC
many,TRBV2,TRBJ2-1,NA,CASTFSGFSYNEQFF,TGTGCCAGCACTTTTAGCGGATTTTCCTACAATGAGCAGTTCTTC
few,TRBV20-1,TRBJ1-5,NA,CSASRDSGNQPQHF,TGCAGTGCTAGTCGAGACAGCGGCAATCAGCCCCAGCATTTT
many,TRBV30,TRBJ1-1,NA,CAWSVGGGGGKAFF,TGTGCCTGGAGTGTAGGAGGGGGAGGTGGTAAAGCTTTCTTT
many,TRBV4-1,TRBJ1-5,NA,CASSQKGDNNQPQHF,TGCGCCAGCAGCCAAAAGGGGGACAACAATCAGCCCCAGCATTTT
NA,TRBV6-6,TRBJ1-5,NA,CASSYWGLQPQHF,TGTGCCAGCAGTTACTGGGGGTTACAGCCCCAGCATTTT
NA,TRBV24-1,TRBJ2-7,NA,CATQIRPGVWEQDEQYF,TGTGCCACACAGATAAGACCGGGCGTATGGGAGCAGGACGAGCAGTACTTC
NA,TRBV28,TRBJ1-1,NA,CASTSGAQTEAFF,TGTGCCAGCACCTCCGGGGCCCAAACTGAAGCTTTCTTT
NA,TRBV27,TRBJ2-7,TRBD1,CASSSAGTGGHEQYF,TGTGCCAGCAGTTCCGCCGGGACAGGGGGGCACGAGCAGTACTTC
many,TRBV27,TRBJ2-7,NA,CASSLYPASIAYEQYF,TGTGCCAGCAGTTTATACCCAGCATCCATAGCCTACGAGCAGTACTTC
NA,TRBV18,TRBJ2-4,NA,CASSPPSSRAKNIQYF,TGTGCCAGCTCACCACCGTCTAGTCGGGCCAAAAACATTCAGTACTTC